This T cell receptor (beta chain) came from a study of PD-1 and CTLA-4 blockade in melanoma. This clone came up once. Assay: immunoSEQ multiplex PCR; the TCRdb copy retains only in-frame clones and omits some. The sample yields around 31,000 clones, 85% to 95% seen once. V was shortened by 6 bases and J by 4 bases, with 6 bases between the two germline ends. The germline V gene encodes CDR1 MNHEY and CDR2 SVGAGI. The CDR3 has 11 amino acids. The sequencing here drew on CD8+ T cells from peripheral blood, taken from a patient given anti-PD-1 treatment. This clonotype was sampled from a human donor with melanoma. The chain joins TRBV6-5 to TRBJ1-1; unclear D gene. CDR3 DNA sequence: TGTGCCAGCAGCCCAGGCACTGAAGCTTTCTTT. This translates into CASSPGTEAFF.